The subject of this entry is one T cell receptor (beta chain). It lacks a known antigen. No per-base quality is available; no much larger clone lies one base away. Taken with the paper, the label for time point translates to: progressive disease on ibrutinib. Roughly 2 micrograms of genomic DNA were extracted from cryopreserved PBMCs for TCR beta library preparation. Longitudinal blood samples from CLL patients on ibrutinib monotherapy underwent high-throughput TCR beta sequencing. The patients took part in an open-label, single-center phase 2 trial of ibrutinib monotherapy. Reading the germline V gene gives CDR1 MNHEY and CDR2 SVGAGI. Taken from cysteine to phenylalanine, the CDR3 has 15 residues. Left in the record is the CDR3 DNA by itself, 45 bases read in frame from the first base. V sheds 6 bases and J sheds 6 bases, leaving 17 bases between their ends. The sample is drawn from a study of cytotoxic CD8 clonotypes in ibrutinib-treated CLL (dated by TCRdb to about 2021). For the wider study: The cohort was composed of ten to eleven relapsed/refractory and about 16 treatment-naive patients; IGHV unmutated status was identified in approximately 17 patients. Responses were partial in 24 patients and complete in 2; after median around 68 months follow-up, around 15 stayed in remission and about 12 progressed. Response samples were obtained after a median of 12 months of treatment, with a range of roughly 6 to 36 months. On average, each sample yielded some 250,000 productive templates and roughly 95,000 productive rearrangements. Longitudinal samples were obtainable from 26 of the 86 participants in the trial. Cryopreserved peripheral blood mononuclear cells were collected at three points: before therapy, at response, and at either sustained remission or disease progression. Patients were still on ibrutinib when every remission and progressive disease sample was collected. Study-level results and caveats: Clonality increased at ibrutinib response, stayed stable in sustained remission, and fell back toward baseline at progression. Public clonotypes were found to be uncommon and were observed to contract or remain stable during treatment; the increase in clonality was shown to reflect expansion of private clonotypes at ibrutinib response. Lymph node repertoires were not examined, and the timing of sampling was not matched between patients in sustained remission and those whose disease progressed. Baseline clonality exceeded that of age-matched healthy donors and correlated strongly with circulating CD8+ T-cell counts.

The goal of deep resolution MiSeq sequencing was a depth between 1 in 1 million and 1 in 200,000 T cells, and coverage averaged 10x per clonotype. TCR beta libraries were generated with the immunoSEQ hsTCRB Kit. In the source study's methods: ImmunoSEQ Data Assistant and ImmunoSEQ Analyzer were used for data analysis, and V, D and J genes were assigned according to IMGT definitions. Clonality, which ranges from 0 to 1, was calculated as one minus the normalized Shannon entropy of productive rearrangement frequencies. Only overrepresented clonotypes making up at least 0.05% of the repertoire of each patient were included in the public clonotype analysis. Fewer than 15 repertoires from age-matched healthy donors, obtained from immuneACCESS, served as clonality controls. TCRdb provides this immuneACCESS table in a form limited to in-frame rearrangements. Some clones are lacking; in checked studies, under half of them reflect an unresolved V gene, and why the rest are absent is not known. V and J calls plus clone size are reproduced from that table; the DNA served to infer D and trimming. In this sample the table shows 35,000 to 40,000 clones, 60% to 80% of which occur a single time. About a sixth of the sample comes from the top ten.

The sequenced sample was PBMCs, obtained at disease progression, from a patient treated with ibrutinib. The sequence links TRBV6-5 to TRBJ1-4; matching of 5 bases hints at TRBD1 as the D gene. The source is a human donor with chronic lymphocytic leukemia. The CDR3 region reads CASRNRWGTYEKLFF. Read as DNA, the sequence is TGTGCCAGCAGAAATAGGTGGGGGACCTATGAAAAACTGTTTTTT.